A single sample is the source of the 5 T cell receptor beta chains below, sequenced in a study of CXCR3-negative and CXCR3-positive naive CD8 T cells. Findings and limits, study-wide: Researchers report that CXCR3-positive naive cells carry more hydrophobic TRB CDR3s than CXCR3-negative naive cells.

It was by 5' RACE with UMI labels that the TRB cDNA libraries were prepared. TCRdb reprocessed the 5' RACE reads, with one entry per CDR3 protein and no DNA. The table lists about 98,000 distinct CDR3 sequences. Their antigens are not known. Sequencing used naive CXCR3+ CD8+ T cells from blood. Subset denoted: CD45RO-CCR7+CD27+CD95- naive CD8+ T cells expressing CXCR3 (TNR3+). The receptors derive from a human donor in good health. Some clones in this sample may be carry-over from other donors' samples.

J is TRBJ2-7 and V is TRBV28; TCRdb returns TRBD1, unconfirmable since there is no DNA. The germline V gene has CDR1 MDHEN and CDR2 SYDVKM. CDR3 length: 15 amino acids. The CDR3 here is CASTLIQGDGYEQYF.

J is TRBJ1-1 and V is TRBV25-1; TCRdb's D call of TRBD1 is untestable without DNA. CDR1 and CDR2 from the germline V gene are MGHDK and SYGVNS. The CDR3 is made up of 21 amino acids. The CDR3 spells CASSESWTQTSVGTGMPEAFF.

The chain carries TRBV5-1 and TRBJ1-1; the D call of TRBD1 rests on TCRdb alone, since no DNA is present to check it. Germline CDR1 SGHRS, CDR2 YFSETQ. The CDR3 is 15 amino acids. The CDR3 reads CASSPPGRENTEAFF.

The J gene is TRBJ2-1, the V gene TRBV6-4; the TCRdb D gene call, TRBD2, has no DNA to confirm it. Germline V gene lookup returns CDR1 MRHNA and CDR2 SNTAGT. This CDR3 contains 14 residues. The chain's CDR3 is CASSEGREDNEQFF.

V usage is TRBV6-6 and J usage is TRBJ2-7; lacking DNA, the TRBD2 call made by TCRdb goes unchecked. This CDR3 is built from 15 residues. The V gene's germline CDR1 is MNHNY and CDR2 SVGAGI (reference sequence). CDR3 sequence reads: CASRESGGPPYEQYF.